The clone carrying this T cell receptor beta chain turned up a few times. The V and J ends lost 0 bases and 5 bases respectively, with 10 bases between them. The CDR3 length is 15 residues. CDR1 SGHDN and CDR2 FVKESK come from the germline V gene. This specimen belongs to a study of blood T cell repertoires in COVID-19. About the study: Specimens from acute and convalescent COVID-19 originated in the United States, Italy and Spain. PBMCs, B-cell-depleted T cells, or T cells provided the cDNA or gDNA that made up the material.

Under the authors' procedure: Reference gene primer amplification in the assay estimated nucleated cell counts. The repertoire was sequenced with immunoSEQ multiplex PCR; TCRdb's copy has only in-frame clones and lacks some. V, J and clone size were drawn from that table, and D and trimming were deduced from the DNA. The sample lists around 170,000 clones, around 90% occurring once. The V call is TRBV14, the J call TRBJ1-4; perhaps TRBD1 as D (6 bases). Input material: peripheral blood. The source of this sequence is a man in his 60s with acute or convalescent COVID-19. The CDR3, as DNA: TGTGCCAGCAGCCAAGAGGCCAGGGGAAATGAAAAACTGTTTTTT. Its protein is CASSQEARGNEKLFF.